The rows below give T cell receptor beta chains drawn from one sample of a study of Graves' ophthalmopathy and Graves' hyperthyroidism. TCRdb re-analysed the multiplex PCR reads in MiXCR, keeping a single row per CDR3 protein. The sample includes hundreds of thousands of distinct CDR3 sequences, approximately 22% of them seen just once. Material: peripheral blood. Receptors were obtained from a woman aged 18-29 years with stable Graves' hyperthyroidism. Some clones in this sample may be carry-over from other donors' samples. CDR3s include the opening cysteine and the closing phenylalanine or tryptophan. The D gene is left open where the match is weak. Part of the rows lack a size; the others show once, few, many or a class for expanded clones.

J,V,D,size,CDR3,DNA
TRBJ1-5,TRBV7-2,-,many,CASSLGFAANQPQHF,TGTGCCAGCAGCTTAGGCTTCGCAGCCAATCAGCCCCAGCATTTT
TRBJ1-1,TRBV12-3/TRBV12-4,-,many,CASSPAGGGGAFF,TGTGCCAGCAGCCCGGCCGGAGGAGGTGGAGCTTTCTTT
TRBJ1-2,TRBV28,TRBD1,few,CASSAVGTGLYGYTF,TGTGCCAGCAGTGCCGTCGGGACAGGACTCTATGGCTACACCTTC
TRBJ2-6,TRBV5-1,-,many,CASKEVSGANVLTF,TGCGCCAGCAAGGAGGTCTCTGGGGCCAACGTCCTGACTTTC
TRBJ2-7,TRBV28,-,many,CASSSPVPYEQYF,TGTGCCAGCAGTAGCCCAGTTCCCTACGAGCAGTACTTC
TRBJ1-1,TRBV11-2,-,-,CASSENHPPRPAVKAFF,TGTGCCAGCAGTGAAAATCATCCCCCGCGACCGGCGGTAAAAGCTTTCTTT
TRBJ2-5,TRBV28,-,many,CASSPGFGGRRETQYF,TGTGCCAGCAGCCCCGGTTTTGGGGGGCGGAGGGAGACCCAGTACTTC
TRBJ1-1,TRBV12-3/TRBV12-4,-,-,CASSADIYRAFF,TGTGCCAGCAGTGCCGACATATATCGAGCTTTCTTT
TRBJ2-4,TRBV6-2/TRBV6-3,TRBD2,-,CASSYALTGTSKNIKYF,TGTGCCAGCAGTTACGCCCTCACCGGGACTAGCAAAAACATTAAGTACTTC
TRBJ1-2,TRBV6-2/TRBV6-3,-,-,CASSPRRAVLGYTF,TGTGCCAGCAGCCCCCGCCGGGCAGTCCTCGGCTACACCTTC
TRBJ2-7,TRBV3-1,-,-,CASSQESLDEQYF,TGTGCCAGCAGCCAAGAGAGTTTGGACGAGCAGTACTTC
TRBJ2-5,TRBV18,-,few,CASSPEGLQETQYF,TGTGCCAGCTCACCGGAGGGGCTCCAAGAGACCCAGTACTTC
TRBJ2-4,TRBV30,-,many,CAWSGGGQNIQYF,TGTGCCTGGAGTGGAGGGGGGCAAAACATTCAGTACTTC
TRBJ1-5,TRBV3-1,-,many,CASSQDTGFQPQHF,TGTGCCAGCAGCCAGGATACAGGGTTTCAGCCCCAGCATTTT
TRBJ2-2,TRBV19,-,few,CASKPRSNTGELFF,TGTGCCAGTAAGCCCAGGTCGAACACCGGGGAGCTGTTTTTT
TRBJ2-5,TRBV10-3,-,-,CAISESGRETQYF,TGTGCCATCAGTGAGTCAGGGAGAGAGACCCAGTACTTC
TRBJ1-5,TRBV28,-,many,CASSFEDTGRPQHF,TGTGCCAGCAGTTTTGAGGACACTGGGCGGCCCCAGCATTTT
TRBJ1-2,TRBV5-5,-,many,CASSGRQAEYYGYTF,TGTGCCAGCAGCGGACGACAAGCAGAATACTATGGCTACACCTTC
TRBJ2-3,TRBV6-5,TRBD1,many,CASSYSRQGPDTQYF,TGTGCCAGCAGTTACTCGAGACAGGGCCCAGATACGCAGTATTTT
TRBJ1-3,TRBV25-1,-,-,CASSEVEGPSGNTIYF,TGTGCCAGCAGTGAAGTAGAGGGACCCTCTGGAAACACCATATATTTT
TRBJ2-4,TRBV25-1,-,few,CASMGPPAKNIQYF,TGTGCCAGCATGGGACCCCCGGCCAAAAACATTCAGTACTTC
TRBJ2-2,TRBV29-1,TRBD1,many,CSVQLRTGGLSGELFF,TGCAGCGTACAACTTCGGACAGGGGGGTTGTCCGGGGAGCTGTTTTTT
TRBJ1-5,TRBV2,-,many,CASSDSRSSNQPQHF,TGTGCCAGCAGTGATAGCAGGAGTAGCAATCAGCCCCAGCATTTT
TRBJ1-2,TRBV6-1,-,many,CASSERDAQPSTF,TGTGCCAGCAGTGAACGAGACGCCCAGCCCAGCACCTTC
TRBJ2-7,TRBV4-2,-,many,CASSQLNYGAYEQYF,TGTGCCAGCAGCCAACTAAATTATGGGGCGTACGAGCAGTACTTC
TRBJ2-7,TRBV6-1,TRBD2,many,CASSEAGGRAGEQYF,TGTGCCAGCAGTGAAGCGGGCGGGAGGGCAGGGGAGCAGTACTTC
TRBJ2-2,TRBV12-3/TRBV12-4,-,-,CASNLDTGELFF,TGTGCCAGCAACCTCGACACCGGGGAGCTGTTTTTT
TRBJ2-7,TRBV28,-,few,CASSLKVRVYEQYF,TGTGCCAGCAGTTTAAAGGTCAGGGTTTACGAGCAGTACTTC
TRBJ2-7,TRBV28,TRBD2,few,CASSGRRGGRRYEQYF,TGTGCCAGCAGTGGGAGGAGAGGCGGGAGGCGCTACGAGCAGTACTTC
TRBJ2-3,TRBV12-3/TRBV12-4,-,many,CASSRQLSDTQYF,TGTGCCAGCAGCCGCCAGCTCTCAGATACGCAGTATTTT
TRBJ1-5,TRBV6-2/TRBV6-3,TRBD1,few,CASSYFSRGQDQPQHF,TGTGCCAGCAGTTACTTCTCCAGGGGGCAGGATCAGCCCCAGCATTTT
TRBJ1-1,TRBV24-1,-,-,CATSDAGTGNTEAFF,TGTGCCACCAGTGATGCCGGGACGGGGAACACTGAAGCTTTCTTT
TRBJ1-6,TRBV2,TRBD1,few,CASSRGPLHF,TGTGCCAGCAGCAGGGGGCCCCTCCACTTT
TRBJ2-7,TRBV20-1,-,many,CSAAGLGRDYEQYF,TGCAGTGCTGCGGGGCTGGGGCGAGACTACGAGCAGTACTTC
TRBJ2-7,TRBV6-2/TRBV6-3,-,many,CASGKGGPSSYEQYF,TGTGCCAGCGGAAAGGGGGGGCCTAGCTCCTACGAGCAGTACTTC
TRBJ2-7,TRBV6-1,-,-,CASSGSERQQTYEQYF,TGTGCCAGCAGTGGGTCCGAGAGACAGCAGACCTACGAGCAGTACTTC
TRBJ1-2,TRBV20-1,-,few,CSTRINYGYTF,TGCAGTACGAGAATTAACTATGGCTACACCTTC
TRBJ2-7,TRBV28,TRBD1,many,CASSQQGARSYERYF,TGTGCCAGCAGCCAACAGGGGGCGCGATCCTACGAGCGGTACTTC
TRBJ2-1,TRBV5-1,TRBD1,-,CASSPGQGKYDEQFF,TGCGCCAGCAGCCCGGGACAGGGGAAATACGATGAGCAGTTCTTC
TRBJ1-5,TRBV12-3/TRBV12-4,TRBD1,-,CASKMDRGTNQPQHF,TGTGCCAGCAAGATGGACAGGGGGACCAATCAGCCCCAGCATTTT
TRBJ2-3,TRBV2,-,many,CASSEIASRPDTQYF,TGTGCCAGCAGTGAAATAGCGAGTCGACCAGATACGCAGTATTTT
TRBJ2-2,TRBV6-2/TRBV6-3,TRBD2,-,CASSPFLTSEPLSTGELFF,TGTGCCAGCAGTCCCTTTCTGACTAGCGAACCCTTGAGCACCGGGGAGCTGTTTTTT
TRBJ2-2,TRBV6-1,-,-,CASSEVGQNTGELFF,TGTGCCAGCAGTGAAGTGGGACAAAACACCGGGGAGCTGTTTTTT
TRBJ1-3,TRBV20-1,TRBD1,many,CSARLTGYSSGNTIYF,TGCAGTGCTAGATTGACAGGGTATAGCTCTGGAAACACCATATATTTT
TRBJ1-2,TRBV2,-,many,CASSEAGSYGYTF,TGTGCCAGCAGTGAGGCGGGGTCTTATGGCTACACCTTC